The following is a TCR beta chain sequence with its context. Antigen unknown. One entry per CDR3 protein, called by TCRdb with MiXCR from the 5' RACE reads. The sample yields about 220,000 distinct CDR3 sequences, less than 7.5% seen once. This entry is derived from a study of T cells after yellow fever vaccination. Study summary: Researchers used SMART-Seq v4 Ultra Low Input to prepare fractions that had low cell numbers. Findings and limits, study-wide: Some clonotypes were seen in both the CD4 and the CD8 compartments. These made up a small share and likely arose from convergent recombination. Most clones from primary vaccination were detected again post-booster (96% CD4, about 88% CD8).

In germline, CDR1 is SGHTA, CDR2 FQGTGA. V trimming: 0 bases; J trimming: 1 base; junction bases outside the gene matches: 7. The CDR3 is 17 amino acids. V is TRBV7-3 and J is TRBJ1-1, with 8 bases that match TRBD1. This TCR came from a man aged 30 to 39 who received the YFV17D yellow fever vaccine. The sample in question was CD4+ T cells sorted from PBMCs, obtained on the day of the yellow fever booster vaccination. CDR3 sequence: CASSLTPTGTGNTEAFF. CDR3 bases: TGTGCCAGCAGCTTAACCCCTACGGGGACAGGGAACACTGAAGCTTTCTTT.